This T cell receptor beta chain was retrieved from a study of Ad26.COV2.S vaccination and SARS-CoV-2 variants. Indicated treatment: approximately 18 received Ad26.COV2.S at low or high dose, single or two shots; several received placebo; per-sample allocation not given. At day 63 after the first vaccine or placebo injection, samples were drawn. Generated by immunoSEQ multiplex PCR, the TCRdb table keeps only in-frame clones and is missing some. The sample yields fewer than 900,000 clones, roughly 90% seen once. The germline gives CDR1 LNHDA, CDR2 SQIVND (reference sequence). The CDR3 runs to 16 residues. The V and J ends lost 1 base and 8 bases, in that order; junction bases with no gene match: 12.

The sample in question was peripheral blood, obtained in a trial of Ad26.COV2.S vaccine versus placebo. This clonotype was obtained from a person aged 18-65 years who received the Ad26.COV2.S COVID-19 vaccine or a placebo. The chain links TRBV19 to TRBJ1-2; 8 bases match TRBD1. The CDR3 protein is CASSIVPGQASRGYTF. CDR3 DNA sequence: TGTGCCAGTAGTATAGTTCCGGGACAGGCCTCGCGAGGCTACACCTTC.